This T cell receptor beta chain originates from a study of OX40 agonist ivuxolimab in advanced cancers. The study, taken as a whole, reports: Dose levels from 0.1 to 3.0 mg/kg saw CD4+ and CD8+ blood T cells expand clonally by week 6. Relative to CD4+, CD8+ T cells held more expanded clones on average. It was also the case that some nonresponders had low normalized T-cell clonal expansion.

Concerning this clone: Antigen specificity is unknown.

It was autoimmune disease history or systemic immunosuppression that excluded patients. Assay: immunoSEQ multiplex PCR; the TCRdb copy retains only in-frame clones and omits some. The sample yields under 65,000 clones, approximately 90% seen once. The CDR3 length is 15 residues. Trimming took 3 bases from V and 6 from J; bases not matched to a gene: 1. Germline assignment: CDR1 SGHTA and CDR2 FQGNSA. This chain joins TRBV7-2 and TRBJ2-1, with 14 bases lining up with TRBD2. The material was CD4+ or CD8+ T cells sorted from blood, obtained in a trial of the OX40 agonist ivuxolimab. This receptor was taken from an adult with an advanced solid tumor such as melanoma, head and neck, liver or kidney cancer. The CDR3 reads CASSFGTSGSNEQFF. In DNA, the CDR3 is TGTGCCAGCAGCTTCGGGACTAGCGGGAGCAATGAGCAGTTCTTC. The entire variable domain, with the rest obtained from reference TRBV7-2 and TRBJ2-1, is as follows: GAGVSQSPSNKVTEKGKDVELRCDPISGHTALYWYRQSLGQGLEFLIYFQGNSAPDKSGLPSDRFSAERTGGSVSTLTIQRTQQEDSAVYLCASSFGTSGSNEQFFGPGTRLTVL.